The T cell receptor beta chain under discussion was sequenced for a study of T cells in women clearing cervical HPV infection. Turning to the study itself: Controls were women whose single incident HPV16 infection cleared within 12 months without precancer or cancer. Cases' blood sampling followed lesion detection by median around 23 weeks (90 to 200).

Regarding this clone: The DNA ends 3 residues before the CDR3 does, and the rest of the CDR3 is filled in from the germline J gene.

immunoSEQ multiplex PCR used an average of approximately 1,300 ng genomic DNA. Profiling relied on immunoSEQ multiplex PCR, and the TCRdb table lists in-frame clones only, not all of them. Here the sample table reports 20,000 or so clones. The V and J ends lost 7 bases and 3 bases respectively, with 16 bases between them. Germline V gene lookup returns CDR1 DFQATT and CDR2 SNEGSKA (reference sequence). The CDR3 extends over 13 amino acids. The sequencing input was blood buffy coat. V gene TRBV20-1 combines with J gene TRBJ2-7; TRBD1 is a possible D gene (6 bases). The source of this sequence is a woman aged 18-70 years with a cervical HPV16 infection that either progressed to CIN3+ or cleared (not recorded which). The covered CDR3 bases are TGCAGTGTTAAACGATTCAGGGGCTACGAG. It codes for CSVKRFRGYE. The whole CDR3 protein reads CSVKRFRGYEQYF.